This is a list of T cell receptor beta chains from one sample in a study of T cell responses to AZD1222 COVID-19 vaccine. The repertoire was sequenced with immunoSEQ multiplex PCR; TCRdb's copy has only in-frame clones and lacks some. The sample lists over 50,000 clones; 89% were seen once. The input for sequencing was peripheral blood, taken 28 days after the second AZD1222 dose. The receptors come from an adult who received the AZD1222 COVID-19 vaccine. Each CDR3 is given with its conserved first and last residue. D genes are given only for firm matches. Size is stated for part of the rows, as once, few or many counts, or as a class when the clone is expanded.

TRBJ2-7 | - | TRBV30 | - | CAWSVGAGEQYF | TGTGCCTGGAGTGTGGGGGCGGGCGAGCAGTACTTC
TRBJ1-1 | - | TRBV5-1 | TRBD1 | CASSSAGGDTEAFF | TGCGCCAGCAGCTCAGCAGGGGGGGACACTGAAGCTTTCTTT
TRBJ2-3 | - | TRBV9 | TRBD1 | CASSVGTGVTTDTQYF | TGTGCCAGCAGCGTAGGGACAGGGGTTACCACAGATACGCAGTATTTT
TRBJ2-7 | - | TRBV5-4 | TRBD2 | CASSAASGRNYEQYF | TGTGCCAGCAGCGCGGCCAGCGGGAGGAACTACGAGCAGTACTTC
TRBJ2-3 | - | TRBV3-1/TRBV3-2 | - | CASSRYGSSTDTQYF | TGTGCCAGCAGCCGATACGGGTCCAGCACAGATACGCAGTATTTT
TRBJ2-7 | once | TRBV7-2 | - | CASSLVPPSYEQYF | TGTGCCAGCAGCTTAGTCCCCCCTTCCTACGAGCAGTACTTC
TRBJ1-1 | - | TRBV6-5 | TRBD1 | CASSLGQGVNTEAFF | TGTGCCAGCAGTTTGGGACAGGGGGTGAACACTGAAGCTTTCTTT
TRBJ1-5 | - | TRBV5-8 | TRBD1 | CASSLYRGGNSNQPQHF | TGTGCCAGCAGCTTGTACAGGGGCGGTAATAGCAATCAGCCCCAGCATTTT
TRBJ1-6 | - | TRBV6-4 | - | CASSALGYNSPLHF | TGTGCCAGCAGTGCGCTGGGGTATAATTCACCCCTCCACTTT
TRBJ1-1 | - | TRBV30 | - | CAWSRNTEAFF | TGTGCCTGGAGTAGGAACACTGAAGCTTTCTTT
TRBJ2-7 | - | TRBV10-3 | - | CAISGRGDYEQYF | TGTGCCATCAGTGGTCGCGGGGACTACGAGCAGTACTTC
TRBJ2-7 | - | TRBV2 | TRBD1 | CASSAGTGREQYF | TGTGCCAGCAGTGCCGGGACAGGTCGCGAGCAGTACTTC
TRBJ2-1 | - | TRBV7-8 | - | CASSYTPANEQFF | TGTGCCAGCAGCTACACTCCAGCGAATGAGCAGTTCTTC
TRBJ1-2 | - | TRBV6-2/TRBV6-3 | - | CASSLSSNYGYTF | TGTGCCAGCAGCCTCAGTTCTAACTATGGCTACACCTTC
TRBJ2-7 | - | TRBV18 | TRBD2 | CASSPPTSGTYEQYF | TGTGCCAGCTCACCACCAACTAGCGGAACCTACGAGCAGTACTTC
TRBJ2-5 | - | TRBV7-2 | - | CASSPQRGAQETQYF | TGTGCCAGCAGCCCCCAGAGAGGGGCCCAAGAGACCCAGTACTTC
TRBJ2-1 | - | TRBV20-1 | - | CSASRTRDEQFF | TGCAGTGCTAGTAGGACTCGCGATGAGCAGTTCTTC
TRBJ1-4 | - | TRBV7-9 | - | CASSLGQGLFF | TGTGCCAGCAGCTTAGGGCAGGGACTGTTTTTT
TRBJ1-1 | - | TRBV13 | - | CAITVNTEAFF | TGTGCCATTACAGTGAACACTGAAGCTTTCTTT
TRBJ2-7 | once | TRBV6-2/TRBV6-3 | - | CASSYPLGTGVRSYEQYF | TGTGCCAGCAGTTACCCCCTCGGGACGGGAGTTCGCTCCTACGAGCAGTACTTC
TRBJ1-6 | - | TRBV11-3 | - | CASSRHAGTHYNSPLHF | TGTGCCAGCAGCCGCCACGCTGGGACACACTATAATTCACCCCTCCACTTT
TRBJ2-3 | once | TRBV24-1 | - | CATSDLTGDTDTQYF | TGTGCCACCAGTGATTTAACGGGAGACACAGATACGCAGTATTTT
TRBJ2-1 | once | TRBV11-1 | TRBD2 | CASRAGGDEQFF | TGTGCCAGCAGGGCGGGAGGCGATGAGCAGTTCTTC
TRBJ2-3 | - | TRBV11-2 | - | CASSLLVAAKGDTQYF | TGTGCCAGCAGCTTACTTGTTGCGGCAAAGGGGGATACGCAGTATTTT
TRBJ2-2 | - | TRBV7-9 | - | CASSSRGDNGELFF | TGTGCCAGCAGCTCACGGGGGGACAACGGGGAGCTGTTTTTT
TRBJ2-7 | - | TRBV6-5 | - | CASSYSRRVNEQYF | TGTGCCAGCAGTTACTCCCGGAGGGTCAACGAGCAGTACTTC
TRBJ2-1 | - | TRBV12-3/TRBV12-4 | TRBD2 | CASVGRANNEQFF | TGTGCCAGCGTTGGGAGGGCCAACAATGAGCAGTTCTTC
TRBJ2-7 | once | TRBV7-3 | - | CASSLEPNYEQYF | TGTGCCAGCAGCTTAGAACCGAACTACGAGCAGTACTTC
TRBJ1-1 | - | TRBV28 | TRBD1 | CASSPTGGATEAFF | TGTGCCAGCAGTCCTACAGGGGGTGCGACTGAAGCTTTCTTT
TRBJ2-5 | - | TRBV2 | TRBD1 | CASSRDRNQETQYF | TGTGCCAGCAGCCGGGACAGGAACCAAGAGACCCAGTACTTC
TRBJ1-1 | - | TRBV5-8 | - | CASSPSSGRGAFF | TGTGCCAGCAGCCCGAGCTCAGGCAGGGGTGCTTTCTTT